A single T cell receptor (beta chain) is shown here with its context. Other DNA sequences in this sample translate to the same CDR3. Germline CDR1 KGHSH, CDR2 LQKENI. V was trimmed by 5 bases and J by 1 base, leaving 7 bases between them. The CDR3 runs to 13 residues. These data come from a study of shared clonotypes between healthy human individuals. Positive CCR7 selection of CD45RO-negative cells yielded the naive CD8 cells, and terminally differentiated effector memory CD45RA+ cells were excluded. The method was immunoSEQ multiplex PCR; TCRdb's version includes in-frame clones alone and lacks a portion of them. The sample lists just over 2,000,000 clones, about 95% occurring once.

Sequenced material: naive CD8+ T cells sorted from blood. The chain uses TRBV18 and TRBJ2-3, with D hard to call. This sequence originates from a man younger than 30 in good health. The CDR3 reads CASSLGGTDTQYF. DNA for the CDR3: TGTGCCAGCTCATTGGGCGGCACAGATACGCAGTATTTT.